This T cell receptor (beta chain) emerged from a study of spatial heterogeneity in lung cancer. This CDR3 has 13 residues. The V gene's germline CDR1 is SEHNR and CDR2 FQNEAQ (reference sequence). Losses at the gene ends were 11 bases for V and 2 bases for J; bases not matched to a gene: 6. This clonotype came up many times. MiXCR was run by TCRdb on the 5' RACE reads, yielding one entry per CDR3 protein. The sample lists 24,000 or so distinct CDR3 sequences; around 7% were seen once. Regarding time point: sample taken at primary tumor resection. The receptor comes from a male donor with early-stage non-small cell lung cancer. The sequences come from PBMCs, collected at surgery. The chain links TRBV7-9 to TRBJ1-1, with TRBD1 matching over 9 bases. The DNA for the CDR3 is TGTGCCGTGGGGGACAGGGTCAACACTGAAGCTTTCTTT. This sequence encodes CAVGDRVNTEAFF. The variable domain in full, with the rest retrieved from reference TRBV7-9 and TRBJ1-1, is DTGVSQNPRHKITKRGQNVTFRCDPISEHNRLYWYRQTLGQGPEFLTYFQNEAQLEKSRLLSDRFSAERPKGSFSTLEIQRTEQGDSAMYLCAVGDRVNTEAFFGQGTRLTVV.